This T cell receptor (beta chain) comes out of a study of chemoradiotherapy in HPV16-positive cancers. General study findings and limits: HPV-responsive T-cell expansion during chemoradiotherapy was linked to improved recurrence-free survival in HPV16-positive patients. Candidate HPV-specific clones and E7-related TCR motifs grew in tumor during treatment. The functional HPV-specific definition rests on just a couple of HPV16-positive patients.

This clone was counted a single time. Antigen unknown. V dropped 4 bases and J dropped 3 bases, with 4 bases sitting between them. The CDR3 has 12 residues. The germline V gene has CDR1 SNHLY and CDR2 FYNNEI. This table comes from immunoSEQ multiplex PCR, and its TCRdb copy is limited to in-frame clones, with some not included. Found here are over 10,000 clones, around 86% of them singletons; the top ten hold 4.5% to 7%. The sequence was collected from a human donor with HPV-associated anogenital cancer. Here the sequenced sample was blood, taken from a patient who underwent chemoradiotherapy. The chain has TRBV2 and TRBJ1-5; D is unclear. CDR3 bases: TGTGCCAGCAGTGGTTACAATCAGCCCCAGCATTTT. Protein sequence: CASSGYNQPQHF. Together with reference TRBV2 and TRBJ1-5, the CDR3 gives the full variable domain: EPEVTQTPSHQVTQMGQEVILRCVPISNHLYFYWYRQILGQKVEFLVSFYNNEISEKSEIFDDQFSVERPDGSNFTLKIRSTKLEDSAMYFCASSGYNQPQHFGDGTRLSIL.